The clone carrying this T cell receptor beta chain was recorded a few times. The data originate from a study of T-cell reconstitution after alpha-beta-depleted transplantation in children. As it was prepared, the TCRbeta library received unique molecular identifiers. TCRdb ran MiXCR on the PCR reads and lists one entry per CDR3 protein. The table has approximately 400,000 distinct CDR3 sequences, roughly a tenth seen once. The V and J ends lost 4 bases and 2 bases respectively, with 14 bases between them. Germline CDR1 is SGHDN and CDR2 is FVKESK. The CDR3 contains 15 residues. The clonotype comes from a human donor who donated a stem cell graft to a child with acute myeloid leukemia. The sequencing used PBMCs from the stem cell graft donor, collected from the stem cell graft. The rearrangement joins TRBV14 to TRBJ1-1; D is perhaps TRBD1 (6 bases). CDR3 sequence: CASSLRDKLNTEAFF. The CDR3 nucleotides are TGTGCCAGCAGCCTGAGGGACAAACTAAACACTGAAGCTTTCTTT. The variable domain in full, completed from reference TRBV14 and TRBJ1-1, reads EAGVTQFPSHSVIEKGQTVTLRCDPISGHDNLYWYRRVMGKEIKFLLHFVKESKQDESGMPNNRFLAERTGGTYSTLKVQPAELEDSGVYFCASSLRDKLNTEAFFGQGTRLTVV.